One and the same sample provided the 10 T cell receptor beta chains below, sequenced in a study of T-cell memory formation after mild COVID-19 (dated by TCRdb to the early 2020s). Preparation of the library involved 5' RACE. Reads for this sample came from an Illumina NovaSeq 6000. TCRdb cleaned the public reads at Q25 with fastp, built clones with MiXCR and kept in-frame beta chains. Identical CDR3 proteins give one entry, which carries the most common genes and DNA. Within this sample are just over 150,000 distinct CDR3 sequences, with roughly 31% of them counted one time only. The ten largest clones capture 12% of the sample. The sample was PBMCs or a T cell subset sorted from them (not recorded which). The receptors were gathered from an adult woman who had mild COVID-19 (a few samples of this study predate the infection). The sample titles of this study are shuffled in the database, so cell type and time point are left out; the donor was told from shared clones.

The CDR3 DNA follows: TGTGCCAGCAGTCCGACAGGCTGGACCTACGAGCAGTACTTC. Its translation: CASSPTGWTYEQYF. The chain recombines TRBV6-2 or TRBV6-3 with TRBJ2-7; D may be TRBD1 (6 bases). The CDR3 is made up of 14 amino acids. From germline, CDR1 is MNHEY and CDR2 SVGEGT. V was clipped by 5 bases and J by 2 bases, with 13 bases between them.

The chain combines TRBV18 with TRBJ1-4; unclear D gene. Germline-derived CDR1 and CDR2 are KGHSH and LQKENI. Trimming removed 0 bases at V and 0 bases at J, with 5 bases between. The length of the CDR3 is 15 residues. CDR3 DNA: TGTGCCAGCTCACCACCGGCAGCAACTAATGAAAAACTGTTTTTT. This encodes CASSPPAATNEKLFF.

This clonotype was counted only a few times. This chain connects TRBV6-5 to TRBJ1-5; 8 bases agree with TRBD1. The CDR3 runs to 16 residues. Germline trimming cut 8 bases from V and 4 bases from J; bases unmatched to any gene: 13. Germline lookup yields CDR1 MNHEY and CDR2 SVGAGI. CDR3 bases: TGTGCCAGCTCCTCGACAGGGGCGAGAGGGAATCAGCCCCAGCATTTT. It yields the protein CASSSTGARGNQPQHF.

The chain recombines TRBV18 with TRBJ2-5; 11 nucleotides align to TRBD2. Per the germline V gene, CDR1 is KGHSH and CDR2 is LQKENI. The V segment lost 6 bases and the J segment 7 bases; nucleotides outside the gene matches: 7. The CDR3 sequence is 14 residues long. Here the CDR3 reads CASSQLAGEVTQYF. CDR3 nucleotide sequence: TGTGCCAGCTCGCAACTAGCGGGAGAGGTGACCCAGTACTTC.

This clonotype was observed a few times. The chain uses TRBV2 and TRBJ2-7, with TRBD1 matching over 8 bases. Germline CDR1 reads SNHLY; CDR2 reads FYNNEI. The CDR3 loop spans 15 amino acids. The junction had 6 bases not matched to a gene; V was cut back by 4 bases and J by 1 base. The CDR3 here is CASSVGQGASYEQYF. Here the CDR3 DNA reads TGTGCCAGCAGTGTAGGACAGGGTGCTTCCTACGAGCAGTACTTC.

The chain is built from TRBV5-1 and TRBJ2-7, with D perhaps given as TRBD1 or TRBD2 (5 bases each). CDR1 is SGHRS, CDR2 YFSETQ, per germline. The CDR3 consists of 15 residues. V lost 0 bases, J lost 1 base, and 11 bases lay in between. CDR3 DNA sequence: TGCGCCAGCAGCTTGGACGTTGGGGGATCCTACGAGCAGTACTTC. Translating gives CASSLDVGGSYEQYF.

This clonotype was seen only a few times. The chain links TRBV5-1 to TRBJ2-7, with 9 nucleotides matching TRBD1. This CDR3 region has 15 residues. The V gene end was trimmed by 0 bases and the J gene end by 7 bases; junction bases not matched to a gene: 8. The germline V gene encodes CDR1 SGHRS and CDR2 YFSETQ. The CDR3 nucleotides are TGCGCCAGCAGCTTGGCCTTAGGACAGGGGCAAGAGCAGTACTTC. Translating gives CASSLALGQGQEQYF.

V and J are TRBV18 and TRBJ2-5, with D hard to call. This CDR3 region has 14 residues. V lost 2 bases and J 2 bases, leaving 9 bases between the germline ends. Germline assignment: CDR1 KGHSH and CDR2 LQKENI. The CDR3 sequence: CASSPASYQETQYF. The CDR3 DNA reads TGTGCCAGCTCACCAGCCTCTTATCAAGAGACCCAGTACTTC. The full variable domain, its missing parts supplied by reference TRBV18 and TRBJ2-5, is NAGVMQNPRHLVRRRGQEARLRCSPMKGHSHVYWYRQLPEEGLKFMVYLQKENIIDESGMPKERFSAEFPKEGPSILRIQQVVRGDSAAYFCASSPASYQETQYFGPGTRLLVL.

The table lists this clonotype with a few counts. V gene TRBV18 combines with J gene TRBJ2-7, with 10 bases lining up with TRBD1. The J segment lost 2 bases and the V segment lost 3 bases, leaving 4 bases of the junction unmatched. There are 15 residues in the CDR3. Germline V lookup: CDR1 KGHSH, CDR2 LQKENI. This chain's CDR3 is CASSPMGQGPYEQYF. In DNA, the CDR3 is TGTGCCAGCTCACCTATGGGACAGGGGCCCTACGAGCAGTACTTC.

The rearrangement links TRBV27 to TRBJ2-3; TRBD1 aligns across 7 bases. The CDR3 has 15 residues. Germline V CDR1 and CDR2: MNHEY, SMNVEV (reference sequence). J lost 3 bases, V lost 5 bases, and 8 bases had no gene match. DNA of the CDR3: TGTGCCAGCAGTCCCCGGACAGGTTCTACAGATACGCAGTATTTT. Protein product: CASSPRTGSTDTQYF.